The entry that follows covers one TCR beta chain sequence. Its antigen is still unknown. The CDR3 contains 15 residues. From germline, CDR1 is MNHNY and CDR2 SVGAGI (reference sequence). With V trimmed by 5 bases and J by 8 bases, 10 bases remained unmatched. The data were produced by immunoSEQ multiplex PCR, yet TCRdb's version contains in-frame clones alone and is incomplete. Among under 85,000 clones listed, about nine tenths were seen once. The sample is drawn from a study of T cell responses to AZD1222 COVID-19 vaccine. Study-wide points: Repertoires were obtained solely post-peak T cell response.

This specimen consisted of peripheral blood, obtained on day 0 of AZD1222 vaccination. The TCR was taken from an adult in good health. The rearrangement uses TRBV6-6 and TRBJ1-4; 8 bases fit TRBD1. CDR3 in DNA: TGTGCCAGCAGTACCGGACAGGGAGTAAGAGAAAAACTGTTTTTT. This encodes CASSTGQGVREKLFF.